This T cell receptor beta chain derives from a study of shared clonotypes between healthy human individuals. Generated by immunoSEQ multiplex PCR, the TCRdb table keeps only in-frame clones and is missing some. The sample includes 2 million or so clones, 95% of them seen just once. Source material: naive CD4+ T cells sorted from blood. Subset described: CD45RA+ positively selected. The sequence derives from a man aged 18 to 30 in good health.

The CDR3 nucleotides are TGTGCCACCCGGCAGGGCTTGGCCTACGAGCAGTACTTC. Amino acids: CATRQGLAYEQYF. The chain couples TRBV6-6 to TRBJ2-7; a possible D gene is TRBD1 (5 bases). The germline V gene encodes CDR1 MNHNY and CDR2 SVGAGI (reference sequence). V was cut by 10 bases and J by 2 bases, with 15 bases left in between. The CDR3 has 13 residues.